The 26 T cell receptor beta chains below come from one sample, sequenced in a study of blood T cells in healthy people across ages. PCR was performed a second time for about 7 to 12 cycles using a sample-barcoded 5' primer and a J-beta primer mix. Each CDR3 protein is one row after TCRdb ran MiXCR on the 5' RACE reads. This table has roughly 1.7 million distinct CDR3 sequences, about 32% appearing once. Input material: blood. The receptors come from a woman aged 25 to 39 in good health.

This chain connects TRBV27 to TRBJ2-7, with TRBD1 matching 10 bases. This CDR3 contains 17 residues. CDR1 and CDR2 (germline): MNHEY, SMNVEV (reference sequence). The junction had 11 bases not matched to a gene; V was cut back by 5 bases and J by 1 base. This CDR3 reads CASSPPGGQGVSYEQYF. The DNA of the CDR3 is TGTGCCAGCAGTCCCCCCGGAGGACAGGGGGTTTCCTACGAGCAGTACTTC.

The chain employs TRBV20-1 and TRBJ2-5, with TRBD2 as a possible D gene (6 bases). Trimming took 3 bases from V and 3 from J, leaving 8 bases between them. From germline, CDR1 is DFQATT and CDR2 SNEGSKA (reference sequence). This CDR3 has 12 residues. The chain's CDR3 is CSASGGKETQYF. CDR3 DNA sequence: TGCAGTGCTAGCGGGGGAAAAGAGACCCAGTACTTC.

The genes are TRBV4-3 and TRBJ2-5, with unresolved D. Germline-derived CDR1 and CDR2 are LGHNA and YSLEER. The CDR3 is 14 residues long. Trimming cost V 0 bases and J 3 bases, with 8 bases left between them. CDR3 nucleotides: TGCGCCAGCAGCCAAGAGACTGGAAAAGAGACCCAGTACTTC. It translates to CASSQETGKETQYF.

This chain joins TRBV28 and TRBJ2-3, with 7 bases lining up with TRBD2. Germline CDR1 and CDR2: MDHEN and SYDVKM. V was clipped by 1 base and J by 0 bases; unmatched bases: 7. The CDR3 runs to 17 residues. The CDR3 nucleotides are TGTGCCAGCAGTTTATATGGCCTTAGCGGGAGCACAGATACGCAGTATTTT. Its protein is CASSLYGLSGSTDTQYF.

This clonotype was counted only a few times. V usage is TRBV6-5 and J usage is TRBJ2-5; 9 bases match TRBD2. Near its end, the DNA agrees better with TRBJ2-7, so the J call may be wrong. This CDR3 region has 14 residues. Germline values: CDR1 MNHEY, CDR2 SVGAGI. The CDR3 protein is CASRIAGVPYEQYF. DNA for the CDR3: TGTGCCAGCAGGATAGCGGGAGTTCCGTACGAGCAGTACTTC.

This clonotype was counted only a few times. The chain couples TRBV6-1 to TRBJ1-1, with D unresolved. The CDR3 consists of 14 residues. Germline V gene data show CDR1 as MNHNS and CDR2 as SASEGT. With 4 bases removed from V and 1 base from J, the gap between germline ends came to 10 bases. CDR3 sequence reads: CASSGVFENTEAFF. The CDR3 DNA sequence: TGTGCCAGCAGTGGGGTTTTTGAGAACACTGAAGCTTTCTTT.

This clonotype was recorded once. One junction end disagrees with the germline gene, perhaps due to a read error. The V gene is TRBV4-2, the J gene TRBJ2-7, with 11 bases lining up with TRBD2. The germline CDR1 and CDR2 sequences are LGHNA and YNFKEQ. CDR3 length: 16 amino acids. The CDR3 coding sequence is TGTGCCGGCAGCCAAGGGGTAGGCCTAGCGGGAGGTGAGCAGTACTTC. Translating gives CAGSQGVGLAGGEQYF.

With regard to this clonotype: The junction and the germline gene differ at one end; a read error may be behind it. The chain carries TRBV6-6 and TRBJ2-5; the D gene is possibly TRBD2 (5 bases). The germline V gene encodes CDR1 MNHNY and CDR2 SVGAGI (reference sequence). The CDR3 runs to 13 residues. The CDR3 nucleotides are TGTGCCGGCAGTTATCCGGGACAAGAGACCCAGTACTTC. Translation: CAGSYPGQETQYF.

In DNA form, the CDR3 reads TGTGCCACCAGCAGGGACAGGGGTCAGCCCCAGCATTTT. It translates to CATSRDRGQPQHF. The rearrangement joins TRBV15 to TRBJ1-5; the match to TRBD1 covers 9 bases. Germline lookup yields CDR1 LNHNV and CDR2 YYDKDF (reference sequence). With 3 bases clipped from V and 6 bases from J, the junction kept 0 bases outside the gene matches. The CDR3 spans 13 residues.

This clonotype has a single count. This sequence joins TRBV7-2 and TRBJ2-2; the D is unclear. Per the germline V gene, CDR1 is SGHTA and CDR2 is FQGNSA. CDR3 size: 14 residues. V was clipped by 5 bases and J by 1 base, with 8 bases between them. The CDR3 sequence is CASSHAWNTGELFF. CDR3 in DNA: TGTGCCAGCAGCCATGCTTGGAACACCGGGGAGCTGTTTTTT. The full variable domain, completed using reference TRBV7-2 and TRBJ2-2, is GAGVSQSPSNKVTEKGKDVELRCDPISGHTALYWYRQSLGQGLEFLIYFQGNSAPDKSGLPSDRFSAERTGGSVSTLTIQRTQQEDSAVYLCASSHAWNTGELFFGEGSRLTVL.

The V and J genes are TRBV6-2 or TRBV6-3 and TRBJ2-3; 14 bases are a match to TRBD2. Germline loops: CDR1 MNHEY, CDR2 SVGEGT. This CDR3 has 17 residues. V trimming: 5 bases; J trimming: 6 bases; junction bases outside the gene matches: 10. The CDR3 region is CASSQGLAGGPTDTQYF. CDR3 nucleotide sequence: TGTGCCAGCAGTCAAGGACTAGCGGGGGGCCCGACGGATACGCAGTATTTT.

This clonotype turned up a few times. The CDR3 nucleotides are TGTGCCAGCAGCGCCCGACCCGATCAGCCCCAGCATTTT. This translates into CASSARPDQPQHF. This rearrangement joins TRBV9 to TRBJ1-5, with D unclear. The germline gives CDR1 SGDLS, CDR2 YYNGEE. V shed 3 bases and J shed 5 bases, with 9 bases lying between them. CDR3 size: 13 residues.

The chain combines TRBV7-9 with TRBJ2-7; 8 bases agree with TRBD1. The CDR3 is 15 residues long. Germline loops: CDR1 SEHNR, CDR2 FQNEAQ (reference sequence). J gave up 5 bases and V 3 bases, and 9 bases lay outside the gene matches. CDR3 nucleotides: TGTGCCAGCAGCTTGCTACAGGGGGGAAGGAACGAGCAGTACTTC. Protein sequence: CASSLLQGGRNEQYF.

The rearrangement uses TRBV7-9 and TRBJ1-4; D is unclear. V lost 3 bases to trimming and J lost 7 bases, with 6 bases between them. Germline CDR1 reads SEHNR; CDR2 reads FQNEAQ (reference sequence). This CDR3 is 12 amino acids long. The CDR3 region is CASSLRVEKLFF. The CDR3, as DNA: TGTGCCAGCAGCTTGAGGGTTGAAAAACTGTTTTTT. Full variable domain (remainder filled in from reference TRBV7-9 and TRBJ1-4): DTGVSQNPRHKITKRGQNVTFRCDPISEHNRLYWYRQTLGQGPEFLTYFQNEAQLEKSRLLSDRFSAERPKGSFSTLEIQRTEQGDSAMYLCASSLRVEKLFFGSGTQLSVL.

This clonotype came up a few times. The V call is TRBV3-1, the J call TRBJ2-7, with TRBD2 matching 7 bases. The CDR3 loop spans 15 amino acids. J was trimmed by 7 bases and V by 3 bases; bases with no gene match: 12. The germline V gene encodes CDR1 LGHDT and CDR2 YNNKEL (reference sequence). The CDR3 DNA reads as TGTGCCAGCAGCCAGGGGGGGACCCAGGAAAGGGAGCAGTACTTC. Translation gives CASSQGGTQEREQYF.

This clonotype was picked up many times. Compared with germline, one end of the junction differs, possibly owing to a read error. The chain carries TRBV9 and TRBJ2-3; 7 nucleotides line up with TRBD2. CDR1 and CDR2 (germline): SGDLS, YYNGEE. This CDR3 is 15 amino acids long. This CDR3 reads CASSVLAASTDTQYF. CDR3 DNA sequence: TGCGCCAGCAGCGTGCTAGCGGCAAGCACAGATACGCAGTATTTT.

V and J are TRBV27 and TRBJ1-1; no clear D gene. Looked up from germline, CDR1 is MNHEY and CDR2 is SMNVEV (reference sequence). This CDR3 is 15 amino acids long. The germline V and J ends were trimmed by 0 bases and 0 bases, with 8 bases remaining between them. In DNA, the CDR3 is TGTGCCAGCAGTTTATCGAACAACATGAACACTGAAGCTTTCTTT. This translates into CASSLSNNMNTEAFF.

This sequence joins TRBV24-1 and TRBJ2-1; maybe TRBD2 (6 bases). Germline V lookup: CDR1 KGHDR, CDR2 SFDVKD. V shed 2 bases and J shed 0 bases, with 10 bases lying between them. CDR3 length equals 16 residues. CDR3 sequence (DNA): TGTGCCACCAGTGATTCCGGGAGCCTCTCCTACAATGAGCAGTTCTTC. It yields the protein CATSDSGSLSYNEQFF.

This clonotype is a singleton in its sample. V is TRBV2 and J is TRBJ1-5, with 8 bases matching TRBD1. Germline CDR1 is SNHLY and CDR2 is FYNNEI. The CDR3 totals 14 residues. V lost 6 bases to trimming and J lost 7 bases; unmatched junction nucleotides: 8. The DNA of the CDR3 is TGTGCCAGCAGAGATAGACAGGGGAGGCAGCCCCAGCATTTT. Translating gives CASRDRQGRQPQHF.

The chain has TRBV29-1 and TRBJ1-2; D gene ambiguous. The CDR3 runs to 16 residues. Deletions cut 4 bases from V and 5 bases from J, with 23 bases between. The germline V gene has CDR1 SQVTM and CDR2 ANQGSEA. The CDR3 loop is CSVGRPWSQRTYGYTF. For the CDR3, the DNA is TGCAGCGTTGGGAGGCCCTGGTCCCAACGCACGTATGGCTACACCTTC.

This clonotype was counted ten times or more. The chain joins TRBV5-1 to TRBJ2-3; 8 bases fit TRBD2. This CDR3 contains 15 residues. The J segment lost 4 bases and the V segment lost 0 bases, leaving 4 bases of the junction unmatched. Looked up from germline, CDR1 is SGHRS and CDR2 is YFSETQ. This CDR3 reads CASSLVQRGPDTQYF. The CDR3 region has the DNA TGCGCCAGCAGCTTGGTGCAGCGGGGGCCAGATACGCAGTATTTT.

This clonotype was seen more than once but under ten times. This sequence joins TRBV30 and TRBJ1-1; D not certain. V lost 7 bases to trimming and J lost 11 bases, with 17 bases between them. The germline V gene encodes CDR1 GTSNPN and CDR2 SVGIG (reference sequence). The CDR3 is made up of 11 amino acids. The CDR3 here is CASRDGEGAFF. For the CDR3, the DNA is TGTGCCTCTCGAGACGGGGAGGGCGCTTTCTTT. Drawing the rest from reference TRBV30 and TRBJ1-1, the complete variable domain is SQTIHQWPATLVQPVGSPLSLECTVEGTSNPNLYWYRQAAGRGLQLLFYSVGIGQISSEVPQNLSASRPQDRQFILSSKKLLLSDSGFYLCASRDGEGAFFGQGTRLTVV.

The chain uses TRBV6-5 and TRBJ2-7; D may match TRBD1 or TRBD2 (5 bases each). The J call could be wrong; TRBJ2-5 is a better fit for the DNA end. Germline loops: CDR1 MNHEY, CDR2 SVGAGI. The CDR3 runs to 13 residues. CDR3 DNA sequence: TGTGCCAGCAGTTATTCCGGGACGGAGACCCAGTACTTC. Translated: CASSYSGTETQYF.

This clonotype came up many times. This sequence joins TRBV7-8 and TRBJ2-7; possible D gene TRBD2, 5 bases. The germline V gene encodes CDR1 SGHVS and CDR2 FQNEAQ. Trimming took 2 bases from V and 6 from J, leaving 14 bases between them. CDR3 length: 14 residues. In DNA, the CDR3 is TGTGCCAGCAGCTTATCACGGACTGTGCGCGAGCAGTACTTC. Its translation: CASSLSRTVREQYF.

This clonotype was recorded many times. This chain uses TRBV27 with TRBJ2-7; 9 nucleotides agree with TRBD2. This CDR3 has 17 residues. Trimming cost V 2 bases and J 4 bases; bases outside gene matches: 12. Per the germline V gene, CDR1 is MNHEY and CDR2 is SMNVEV (reference sequence). The CDR3 sequence: CASSLRVSGSFFYEQYF. CDR3 nucleotides: TGTGCCAGCAGTTTAAGGGTTAGCGGGAGCTTTTTTTACGAGCAGTACTTC.

The chain is built from TRBV9 and TRBJ2-5; D call uncertain. With the DNA end fitting TRBJ2-7 better, the J assignment may be wrong. Germline V gives CDR1 SGDLS, CDR2 YYNGEE. CDR3 size: 17 residues. The CDR3 nucleotides are TGTGCCAGCAGCGTACGGAGAAGCGACCGTATCTACTACGAGCAGTACTTC. Translated, it gives CASSVRRSDRIYYEQYF.